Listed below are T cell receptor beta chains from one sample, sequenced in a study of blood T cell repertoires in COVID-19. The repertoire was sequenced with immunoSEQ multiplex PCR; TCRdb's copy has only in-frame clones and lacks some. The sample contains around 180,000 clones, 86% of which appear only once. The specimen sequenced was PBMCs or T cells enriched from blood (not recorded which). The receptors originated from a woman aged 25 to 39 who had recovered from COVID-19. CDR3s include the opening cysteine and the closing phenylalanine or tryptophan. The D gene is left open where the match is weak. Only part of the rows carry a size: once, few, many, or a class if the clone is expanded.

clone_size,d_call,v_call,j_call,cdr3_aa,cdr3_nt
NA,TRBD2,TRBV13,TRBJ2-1,CASRSSGTSSYNEQFF,TGTGCCAGCAGATCTAGCGGGACCAGCTCCTACAATGAGCAGTTCTTC
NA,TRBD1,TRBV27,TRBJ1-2,CASRALGTGYGYTF,TGTGCCAGCAGGGCTTTGGGGACAGGCTATGGCTACACCTTC
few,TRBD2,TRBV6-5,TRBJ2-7,CASRNPGLAGEQYF,TGTGCCAGCAGGAATCCGGGACTAGCGGGAGAGCAGTACTTC
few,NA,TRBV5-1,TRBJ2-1,CASSLDSMGEQFF,TGCGCCAGCAGCTTGGATAGCATGGGTGAGCAGTTCTTC
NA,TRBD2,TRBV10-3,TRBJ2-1,CAISESTSGTNNEQFF,TGTGCCATCAGTGAGTCGACTAGCGGGACTAACAATGAGCAGTTCTTC
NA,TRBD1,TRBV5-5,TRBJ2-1,CASTRTGGYNEQFF,TGTGCCAGCACCCGGACAGGGGGCTACAATGAGCAGTTCTTC
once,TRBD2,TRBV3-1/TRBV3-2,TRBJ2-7,CASSQARAGQQYF,TGTGCCAGCAGCCAAGCTCGAGCGGGACAGCAGTACTTC
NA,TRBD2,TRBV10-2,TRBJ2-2,CASSGSIKRENVGELFF,TGCGCCAGCAGCGGGTCAATTAAGCGGGAGAACGTCGGGGAGCTGTTTTTT
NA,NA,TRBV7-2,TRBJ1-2,CASSLAENYGYTF,TGTGCCAGCAGCTTAGCGGAGAACTATGGCTACACCTTC
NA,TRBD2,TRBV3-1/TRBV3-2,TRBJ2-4,CASSHPGGTSGRNIQYF,TGTGCCAGCAGCCACCCTGGGGGGACTAGCGGGCGAAACATTCAGTACTTC
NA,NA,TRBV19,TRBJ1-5,CASSGFGQPQHF,TGTGCCTCCTCAGGGTTTGGTCAGCCCCAGCATTTT
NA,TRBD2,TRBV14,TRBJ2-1,CASQIGTSGISYNEQFF,TGTGCCAGCCAAATTGGGACTAGCGGGATCTCCTACAATGAGCAGTTCTTC
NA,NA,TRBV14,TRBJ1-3,CASSQDSGGESSGNTIYF,TGTGCCAGCAGCCAAGATAGTGGCGGGGAAAGCTCTGGAAACACCATATATTTT
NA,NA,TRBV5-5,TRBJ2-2,CASTRPGTGELFF,TGTGCCAGCACCCGACCAGGGACCGGGGAGCTGTTTTTT
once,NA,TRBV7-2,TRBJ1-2,CASSPRAQAYGYTF,TGTGCCAGCAGCCCTAGGGCACAGGCTTATGGCTACACCTTC
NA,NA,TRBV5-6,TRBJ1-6,CASSVRGIDSPLHF,TGTGCCAGCAGCGTCAGAGGGATTGATTCACCCCTCCACTTT
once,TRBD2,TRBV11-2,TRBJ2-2,CASSFRTSGITGELFF,TGTGCCAGCAGCTTTCGGACTAGCGGGATCACCGGGGAGCTGTTTTTT
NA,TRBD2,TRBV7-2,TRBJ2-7,CASSLVASGRSGEQYF,TGTGCCAGCAGCTTAGTGGCTAGCGGGAGGAGCGGCGAGCAGTACTTC
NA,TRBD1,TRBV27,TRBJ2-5,CASSPRTGGTPRTQYF,TGTGCCAGCAGTCCACGGACAGGGGGCACTCCTAGGACCCAGTACTTC
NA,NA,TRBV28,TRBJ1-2,CASSRLSQKPYGYTF,TGTGCCAGCAGCCGCCTAAGCCAAAAACCCTATGGCTACACCTTC
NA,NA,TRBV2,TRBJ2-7,CASRREQRNEQYF,TGTGCCAGCAGGAGGGAACAAAGGAACGAGCAGTACTTC
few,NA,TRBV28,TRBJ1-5,CSGGGRFQPQHF,TGTTCTGGGGGGGGGAGGTTTCAGCCCCAGCATTTT
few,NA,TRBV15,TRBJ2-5,CATSRDRGARETQYF,TGTGCCACCAGCAGAGATCGGGGGGCGCGAGAGACCCAGTACTTC
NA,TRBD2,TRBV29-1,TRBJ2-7,CSFTAGRASYEQYF,TGCAGCTTTACTGCCGGGAGGGCCTCCTACGAGCAGTACTTC
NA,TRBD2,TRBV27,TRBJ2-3,CASSLLDTSGLTDTQYF,TGTGCCAGCAGTTTATTAGATACTAGCGGCCTCACAGATACGCAGTATTTT
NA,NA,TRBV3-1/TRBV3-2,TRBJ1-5,CASSPQGYSNQPQHF,TGTGCCAGCAGCCCACAGGGTTATAGCAATCAGCCCCAGCATTTT
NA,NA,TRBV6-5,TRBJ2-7,CASRRTAPYEQYF,TGTGCCAGCAGACGCACAGCCCCCTACGAGCAGTACTTC
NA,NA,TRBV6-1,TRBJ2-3,CASSGPGSPPRDTQYF,TGTGCCAGCAGTGGCCCCGGTAGCCCCCCGCGAGATACGCAGTATTTT
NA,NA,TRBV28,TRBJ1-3,CASSSSLTSTLGNTIYF,TGTGCCAGCAGTTCCTCCTTAACCTCTACTCTCGGAAACACCATATATTTT
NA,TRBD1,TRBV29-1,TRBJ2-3,CSAPFGTGVYNTQYF,TGCAGCGCCCCGTTTGGGACAGGGGTTTACAATACGCAGTATTTT
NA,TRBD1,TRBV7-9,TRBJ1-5,CAIGQGQGRDQPQHF,TGTGCCATCGGTCAGGGACAGGGGAGAGATCAGCCCCAGCATTTT
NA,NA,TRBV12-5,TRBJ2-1,CASGLVLETGVVVEHNEQFF,TGTGCTAGTGGTTTGGTACTGGAGACTGGAGTAGTTGTAGAGCACAATGAGCAGTTCTTC
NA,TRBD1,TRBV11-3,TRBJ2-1,CASSPGTDGSNEQFF,TGTGCCAGCAGCCCCGGGACAGATGGTTCAAATGAGCAGTTCTTC
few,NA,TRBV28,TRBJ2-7,CASSFFVSYEQYF,TGTGCCAGCAGTTTTTTCGTCTCCTACGAGCAGTACTTC
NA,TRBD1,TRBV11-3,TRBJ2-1,CASSSTGAVRNEQFF,TGTGCCAGCAGCTCCACAGGGGCGGTGCGCAATGAGCAGTTCTTC
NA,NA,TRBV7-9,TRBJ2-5,CASSLDHGGEGETQYF,TGTGCCAGCAGCTTAGACCATGGCGGCGAGGGAGAGACCCAGTACTTC
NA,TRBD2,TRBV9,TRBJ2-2,CASGQRGFGELFF,TGTGCCAGCGGCCAGCGGGGCTTCGGGGAGCTGTTTTTT
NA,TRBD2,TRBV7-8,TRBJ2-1,CASSLGLAGIRGTYNEQFF,TGTGCCAGCAGCTTAGGACTAGCGGGAATTCGCGGGACCTACAATGAGCAGTTCTTC
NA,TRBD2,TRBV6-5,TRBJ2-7,CASSLTGLAGSLEQYF,TGTGCCAGCAGTTTAACCGGACTAGCGGGAAGCCTCGAGCAGTACTTC
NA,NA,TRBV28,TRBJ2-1,CASSLVGAPYNEQFF,TGTGCCAGCAGTTTGGTAGGGGCCCCCTACAATGAGCAGTTCTTC
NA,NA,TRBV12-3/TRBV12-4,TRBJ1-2,CASSLTAGYGYTF,TGTGCCAGCAGTCTGACAGCGGGCTATGGCTACACCTTC
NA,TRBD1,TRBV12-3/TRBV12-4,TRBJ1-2,CASNRDSLYGYTF,TGTGCCAGCAACCGGGACAGCCTCTATGGCTACACCTTC
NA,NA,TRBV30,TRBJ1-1,CAWSVRGGVGTEAFF,TGTGCCTGGAGTGTACGTGGGGGGGTGGGCACTGAAGCTTTCTTT
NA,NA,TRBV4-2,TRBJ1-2,CASSQDGADYGYTF,TGTGCCAGCAGCCAAGATGGGGCAGACTATGGCTACACCTTC
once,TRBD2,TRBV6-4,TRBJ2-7,CASITKGLAGDSAYEQYF,TGTGCCAGCATTACGAAAGGACTAGCGGGAGATTCAGCCTACGAGCAGTACTTC
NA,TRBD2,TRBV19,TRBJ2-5,CASSIDLISGSTETQYF,TGTGCCAGTAGTATAGATCTGATTAGCGGGAGTACGGAGACCCAGTACTTC
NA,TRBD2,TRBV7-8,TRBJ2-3,CASSLLAGGLDTQYF,TGTGCCAGCAGCTTACTAGCGGGAGGGTTAGATACGCAGTATTTT
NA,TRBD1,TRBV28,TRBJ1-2,CASSLGSLYRGRRGYTF,TGTGCCAGCAGCCTGGGTTCCTTGTACAGGGGACGTCGTGGCTACACCTTC
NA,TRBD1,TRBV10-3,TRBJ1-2,CATYGDSILHYGYTF,TGTGCCACTTACGGGGACAGCATCCTTCACTATGGCTACACCTTC
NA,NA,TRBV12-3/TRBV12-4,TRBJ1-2,CASTPGGGYGYTF,TGTGCCAGCACTCCCGGTGGCGGCTATGGCTACACCTTC
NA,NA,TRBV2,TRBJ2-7,CASNQVTRSYEQYF,TGTGCCAGCAATCAGGTTACTCGCTCCTACGAGCAGTACTTC
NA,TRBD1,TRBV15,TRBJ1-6,CATSRDRTGGFHSPLHF,TGTGCCACCAGCAGAGATCGGACAGGGGGCTTTCATTCACCCCTCCACTTT
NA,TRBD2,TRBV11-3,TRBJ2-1,CASSLYGTSGGHNEQFF,TGTGCCAGCAGCTTATACGGGACTAGCGGAGGCCACAATGAGCAGTTCTTC
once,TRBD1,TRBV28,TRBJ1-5,CASGRDRVNQPQHF,TGTGCCAGCGGCCGGGACAGGGTTAATCAGCCCCAGCATTTT
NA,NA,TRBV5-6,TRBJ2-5,CASTLRQVLQETQYF,TGTGCCAGCACCCTCCGACAGGTCCTCCAAGAGACCCAGTACTTC